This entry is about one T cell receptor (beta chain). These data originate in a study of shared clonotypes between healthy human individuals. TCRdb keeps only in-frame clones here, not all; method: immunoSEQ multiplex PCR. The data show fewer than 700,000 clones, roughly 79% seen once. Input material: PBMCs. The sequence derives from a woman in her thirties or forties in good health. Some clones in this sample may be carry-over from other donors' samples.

CDR3 residues: CASSEGRGPGGYTF. The CDR3 DNA sequence: TGCGCCAGCAGCGAGGGCAGGGGGCCGGGTGGCTACACCTTC. The rearrangement joins TRBV5-1 to TRBJ1-2, with 8 bases that match TRBD1. The CDR3 is made up of 14 amino acids. Germline values: CDR1 SGHRS, CDR2 YFSETQ. V dropped 4 bases and J dropped 7; count of bases not matched to a gene: 9.